This T cell receptor beta chain came from a study of beta chain features in type 1 diabetes. Overall study findings and caveats: A cDNA-based sequencing approach could over-represent cells with high TCR expression. Significant though moderate, a shortening of TCRB CDR3s appeared in all four CD4+ subsets of Type 1 diabetes patients.

Expressed TCRB transcripts got sequenced, as all isolated RNA was reverse transcribed. Using immunoSEQ multiplex PCR, the repertoire was profiled, and TCRdb retains in-frame clones only, with some absent. This sample carries 600,000 to 750,000 clones, over 10% of them seen once, and the ten largest clones take 0.09% to 0.15%. About this clone itself: Its antigen is still unknown.

Purities in excess of 98% were seen in all sorted populations. Germline CDR1 and CDR2: MGHDK and SYGVNS. The CDR3 loop spans 12 amino acids. Trimming at V came to 4 bases and at J to 7 bases, leaving 3 bases not matched to a gene. The chain combines TRBV25-1 with TRBJ2-7, with 8 bases identical to TRBD1. The TCR sequence derives from a man under 40 with type 1 diabetes. Sequenced: naive CD4+ T cells from blood. CDR3 protein: CASSGTGWEQYF. The CDR3, as DNA: TGTGCCAGCAGTGGGACAGGGTGGGAGCAGTACTTC.